This T cell receptor (beta chain) was documented in a study of blood T cell repertoires in COVID-19. Study information: Both acute and convalescent COVID-19 samples were obtained from the United States, Italy and Spain.

Only in-frame clones appear in the TCRdb table, and some are missing; sequencing was by immunoSEQ multiplex PCR. The repertoire holds a few hundred thousand clones, with about four fifths as singletons. Trimming removed 4 bases at V and 7 bases at J, with 17 bases between. There are 16 residues in the CDR3. Germline CDR1 reads SGHDN; CDR2 reads FVKESK. The chain couples TRBV14 to TRBJ1-6; D may be TRBD1 (6 bases). Sequenced sample: PBMCs or T cells enriched from blood (not recorded which). This receptor was taken from a middle-aged man who had been exposed to COVID-19. CDR3 nucleotide sequence: TGTGCCAGCAGCCGGTACAGGGAGAGGGGGAATTCACCCCTCCACTTT. Protein: CASSRYRERGNSPLHF.